The sequence of this T cell receptor (beta chain) was determined in a study of cytomegalovirus exposure and HLA in healthy donors (dated by TCRdb to the late 2010s). Looking at the study overall: An earlier analysis of some 620 of the donors reported under 300 Gb of sequence data and 95 million to 120 million unique TCR beta sequences obtained from about 179 million T cells. Roughly 300 gigabases of sequencing data and tens of millions of unique TCR sequences were included in an early release covering over 600 HLA-typed donors. Of the 300 to 450 genotyped donors, roughly 76% were placed in the genetic ancestry cluster associated with self-reported Caucasian donors. The aim of the study was to test whether cataloging public T cell receptors could identify signatures of past pathogen exposure. The study profiled the T cell repertoires of approximately 700 subjects by immunosequencing and related them to cytomegalovirus serostatus. In addition to the first cohort of 666 subjects, a separate validation cohort of 130 or so different subjects was used. To predict cytomegalovirus infection status, the study combined high-throughput TCR immunosequencing, statistical association of individual TCRs with disease status, and machine learning. A later analysis re-examined previously published TCR beta repertoires from 600 to 700 donors and added high-resolution HLA genotyping to investigate patterns of TCR occurrence. Rather than using new phenotypic data, the later analysis identified candidate immune exposures from TCR beta sequences and from how often those sequences occurred across donors. In an earlier analysis of 500 to 650 of the donors, high-throughput TCR beta sequencing was used to judge whether each TCR beta V gene segment behaved as functional or pseudogenic. Donor age, sex, ethnicity and CMV serostatus were compiled alongside the repertoire data. Genome-wide SNP genotypes for about three fifths of the roughly 700 donors were used in a later genetic analysis, which treated that subset as a discovery cohort. All discovery cohort repertoires had been generated on a single sequencing platform. HLA typing included class I and class II loci at four-digit resolution. Typing coverage differed by locus: A, B, C, DRB1 and DQB1 were typed in roughly 620-640 donors, DQA1 in 500 to 550, DPA1 in 600 to 610, and DPB1 in around 490. A handful of DR-DQ haplotypes were handled as single units for association and clustering because linkage in the cohort was strong. Across approximately 400 genotyped donors of the cohort, an average of about 240,000 unique TCR beta nucleotide sequences per donor were sequenced, and approximately 17% of those sequences were non-productive.

To note about this clone: No cognate antigen has been identified for it. No much larger clone is present one base from it, and per-base qualities are unavailable.

On the study overall, not on this receptor specifically: Cytomegalovirus status was reported to be diagnosed by the classifier with high specificity and sensitivity in both the original and validation cohorts. The study gave a list of some 150 TCR beta chains associated with cytomegalovirus. A later analysis found that most CMV-associated TCR beta chains appeared HLA-restricted, with HLA associations seemingly driven largely by CMV exposure. In a later analysis, HLA-associated TCR beta chains showed more clonal expansion and lower generation probabilities than non-associated chains that were equally common. Linkage disequilibrium might explain the correlated functional status among segregating V segments, but an unknown experimental factor could not be excluded. The presence/absence analyses assumed that sequencing depth was roughly uniform across donors, and that assumption may not be true. The authors suggested that the approach could potentially be extended to other disease states and immunological phenotypes. In a later analysis, the rate of TCR association differed among HLA loci, with DRB1 alleles having the most associated TCRs and HLA-C alleles having the fewest. CMV serostatus was the only immune exposure information available for the cohort. Several of the top co-occurrence clusters appeared to be linked to parvovirus B19, influenza, CMV and Epstein-Barr virus, according to a later analysis. Because the 87-base-pair reads could not distinguish some IMGT-functional V segments, including TRBV6-2 and TRBV6-3, those segments were excluded. V-gene and J-gene trimming of TCR beta chains was associated with a missense DCLRE1C variant in a later genetic analysis, and the association was replicated in an independent cohort. In a later analysis, some 17,000 TCR beta sequences were associated with specific HLA alleles at a false discovery rate of 0.05. HLA typing was unavailable for some donors at each locus, so association tests used only the typed subset. The cohort was sequenced for TCR beta chains only, and without alpha or paired-chain data the features that could be detected were limited. Strong co-occurrence of HLA alleles, especially DR and DQ, made assigning TCR associations to individual alleles difficult. Because counts were too low, more than 15 rarely observed V segments, including chromosome 9 orphons, were left out of the earlier analysis of about 620 of the donors. In a later genetic analysis, fewer N-insertions in productive TCRs were reported among donors in an Asian-associated ancestry cluster than the roughly 700-donor mean. A group of highly shared sequence variants was considered likely to be a technical artifact of the sequencing pipeline. A few of the identified cytomegalovirus-associated TCR beta chains were confirmed in vitro to be specific for cytomegalovirus antigens. Most TCR sequences were seen in very few donors, while some public TCRs were found in many individuals. In an earlier analysis of a few hundred of the donors, most TCR beta V segments were observed in productive rearrangements about 87% or about 30% of the time, broadly matching IMGT annotations. A further reported finding was that TCR beta sequences accurately predicted the HLA-A and HLA-B alleles for most subjects in the first cohort.

Measured from the cysteine to the phenylalanine, the CDR3 is 14 residues long. The only DNA kept is the CDR3, 42 bases in frame from the first base. V loses 4 bases, J loses 6 bases, and the germline ends lie 18 bases apart. Sequences SQVTM (CDR1) and ANQGSEA (CDR2) are obtained from the germline V gene. Library generation was performed with the immunoSEQ multiplex PCR assay. For the multiplex PCR, a mixture combining 60 forward primers for TCR Vbeta segments and 13 reverse primers for TCR Jbeta segments was used. The CDR3 region of rearranged TCR beta genes was amplified from genomic DNA by a multiplex PCR assay. Amplified TCR beta libraries were sequenced as 87-base-pair reads on the Illumina HiSeq System. As for the authors' bioinformatics: A later analysis tallied approximately 87 million unique TCR beta chains across the 700 or so repertoires, and about 12 million of those chains were shared by two or more donors. To remove PCR and sequencing errors, raw reads were error-corrected and collapsed into unique sequences using a nearest-neighbor algorithm that merged closely related sequences. V, D and J gene segments were assigned by aligning CDR3 sequences to IMGT reference sequences. For a sequence to be retained, at least a six-nucleotide match to both a V gene segment and a J gene segment was required. Rearrangements were classified as productive when the CDR3 lacked stop codons and remained in frame with V and J, and all other rearrangements were classified as non-productive. Following IMGT convention, CDR3 was defined as the stretch from the second conserved V-encoded cysteine up to the conserved J-encoded phenylalanine. The earlier analysis of approximately 500 of the donors excluded sequences that lacked an unambiguous match to a single V gene segment. In an earlier analysis of approximately 500 of the donors, a V segment was called functional when productive rearrangements were above 56.7%, and segregating when the standard deviation between donors exceeded 5%. A statistical classification framework was built to diagnose cytomegalovirus status from the catalog of TCR beta chain sequences. V and J gene assignment, in a later analysis, came from comparing TCR nucleotide sequences with IMGT/GENE-DB human TR gene sequences. A later analysis assigned CDR3 sequences and most-parsimonious VDJ recombination scenarios with the TCRdist pipeline. In a later analysis, each TCR beta chain was defined by its CDR3 amino acid sequence together with its V-gene family, and reads lacking a unique V-gene family were excluded. As a way to deal with suspected cross-contamination and a sequencing artifact, a later analysis dropped more than 500 nucleotide sequences that were highly shared and had low generation probability. A later analysis calculated a clonal expansion index for each public chain from normalized within-repertoire ranks of inferred template counts. Generation probabilities in a later analysis came from a VDJ recombination model fitted to out-of-frame rearrangements, and those results were checked against IGoR. Hypergeometric tests were used in a later analysis to score TCR-TCR, TCR-HLA and TCR-CMV co-occurrence, with a repertoire-size bias correction applied to the TCR pairs. A later analysis estimated false discovery rates by permuting HLA or CMV assignments 20 times. In a later analysis, co-occurring TCRs were grouped with DBSCAN, and TCRdist sequence similarity was added when clustering was performed within HLA-allele-positive subsets. Repertoires with fewer than 30,000 or more than 120,000 public chains, plus five repertoires with anomalous nucleotide sharing, were excluded from co-occurrence clustering. Imported from immuneACCESS, the table was reduced by TCRdb to in-frame sequences with V and J called. These copies leave out some clones; in studies compared against another copy, an unresolved V gene accounts for under half, and the cause of the remainder is not known. V, J and clone size are taken as reported in that table, and D and trimming were inferred from the DNA itself. Within this sample are 280,000 or so clones, with about 90% of them counted one time only. The ten largest clones take up about 2% of the sample.

In total, roughly 670 healthy bone marrow donors made up the cohort. All cohort members were sampled while nominally healthy, although unrecorded immune exposures were likely present. The donor tested CMV seronegative, placing the donor among the 350 to 400 seronegative members of the cohort. A peripheral blood sample was collected from each donor, and TCR beta sequencing was performed on peripheral blood mononuclear cells. Genomic DNA extraction from the blood cell samples was performed with the Qiagen DNeasy Blood Extraction Kit. This TCR came from a woman in her late teens or twenties in good health and CMV-seronegative. This receptor chain uses TRBV29-1 and TRBJ1-1; tentative D gene TRBD1, with 5 bases matching. Sequences were obtained from PBMCs. The DNA sequence reads TGCAGCGTTGTTGTTCGGGGGTCTATTTCTGAAGCTTTCTTT. This sequence encodes CSVVVRGSISEAFF.